This is a list of T cell receptor beta chains from one sample in a study of tumor and adjacent non-tumor tissue in lung cancer. TCRdb itself ran the multiplex PCR reads through MiXCR, one entry per CDR3 protein. Of over 80,000 distinct CDR3 sequences listed, approximately 80% are singletons. Sequenced sample: distant non-tumor lung tissue. Every receptor here comes from a man aged 60 to 69 with small cell lung cancer. CDR3s include the opening cysteine and the closing phenylalanine or tryptophan. Fields, in order: J gene, V gene, clone size, D gene, CDR3 length, CDR3 DNA, CDR3 protein. The D gene is left open where the match is weak. A clone size is listed for some rows: how often the clone was seen (once, few, many), or a class if it is expanded.

j_gene: TRBJ2-5
v_gene: TRBV11-3
abundance: -
d_gene: TRBD2
len: 14
CDR3nt: TGTGCCAGCAGCACAGGACTAGCGGGAGAGACCCAATACTTC
CDR3aa: CASSTGLAGETQYF

j_gene: TRBJ2-4
v_gene: TRBV2
abundance: -
d_gene: -
len: 13
CDR3nt: TGTGCCAGCACGAGCTCGGCCAAAAACATTCAGTACTTC
CDR3aa: CASTSSAKNIQYF

j_gene: TRBJ2-3
v_gene: TRBV20-1
abundance: -
d_gene: TRBD2
len: 17
CDR3nt: TGCAGTACTAGAGTCATAGGGACTAGCGGGAGCACAGATACGCAGTATTTT
CDR3aa: CSTRVIGTSGSTDTQYF

j_gene: TRBJ2-3
v_gene: TRBV5-1
abundance: -
d_gene: TRBD2
len: 16
CDR3nt: TGCGCCAGCATCCCGGGACTAGCGGGAGTCACAGATACGCAGTATTTT
CDR3aa: CASIPGLAGVTDTQYF

j_gene: TRBJ2-2
v_gene: TRBV4-2
abundance: -
d_gene: TRBD2
len: 15
CDR3nt: TGTGCCAACAAGTTAGCGGGAGATGATGGCGGGGAGCTGTTTTTT
CDR3aa: CANKLAGDDGGELFF

j_gene: TRBJ1-2
v_gene: TRBV5-1
abundance: many
d_gene: -
len: 14
CDR3nt: TGCGCCAGCAGCAACGATGGAGCTAACTATGGCTACACCTTC
CDR3aa: CASSNDGANYGYTF

j_gene: TRBJ1-2
v_gene: TRBV6-5
abundance: -
d_gene: TRBD1
len: 12
CDR3nt: TGTGCCAGCAGTGGACAGGTACACGGTTACACCTTC
CDR3aa: CASSGQVHGYTF

j_gene: TRBJ2-2
v_gene: TRBV11-3
abundance: many
d_gene: TRBD2
len: 14
CDR3nt: TGTGCCATCCCGGCTAGCGGGGGTAGCCGGGAGCTGTTTTTT
CDR3aa: CAIPASGGSRELFF

j_gene: TRBJ2-3
v_gene: TRBV11-2
abundance: -
d_gene: -
len: 14
CDR3nt: TGTGCCAGCAGATCATGGGGGGCCACAGATACACAGTATTTT
CDR3aa: CASRSWGATDTQYF

j_gene: TRBJ2-7
v_gene: TRBV11-2
abundance: once
d_gene: -
len: 15
CDR3nt: TGTGCTAGCAGCTTAGTTTCGTGCGGGATTTACGAGCAGTACTTC
CDR3aa: CASSLVSCGIYEQYF

j_gene: TRBJ2-6
v_gene: TRBV11-2
abundance: -
d_gene: -
len: 16
CDR3nt: TGTGCCAGCAGCTCCCAGGCGGCGGCTGGGGCCAACGTCCTGATTTTC
CDR3aa: CASSSQAAAGANVLIF

j_gene: TRBJ2-5
v_gene: TRBV20-1
abundance: -
d_gene: -
len: 15
CDR3nt: TGCAGTGCTAGAGAGCCCAGGGACCCGGGTAAGGTCCAGTGCTTC
CDR3aa: CSAREPRDPGKVQCF